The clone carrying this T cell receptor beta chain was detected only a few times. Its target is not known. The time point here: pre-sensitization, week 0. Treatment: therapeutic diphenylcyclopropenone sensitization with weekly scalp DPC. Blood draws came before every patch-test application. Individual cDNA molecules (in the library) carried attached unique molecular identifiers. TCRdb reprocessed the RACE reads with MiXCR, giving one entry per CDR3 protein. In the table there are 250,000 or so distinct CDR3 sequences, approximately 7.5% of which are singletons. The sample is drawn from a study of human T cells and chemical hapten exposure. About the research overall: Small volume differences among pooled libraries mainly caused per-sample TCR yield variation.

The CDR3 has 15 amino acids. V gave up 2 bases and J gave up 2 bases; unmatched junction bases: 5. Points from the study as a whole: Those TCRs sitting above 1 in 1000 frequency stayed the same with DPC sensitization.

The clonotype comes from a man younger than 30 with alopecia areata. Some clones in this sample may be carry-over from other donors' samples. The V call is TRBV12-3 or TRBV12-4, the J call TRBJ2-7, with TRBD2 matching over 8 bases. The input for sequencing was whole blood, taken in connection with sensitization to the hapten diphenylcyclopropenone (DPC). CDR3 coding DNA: TGTGCCAGCAGTTTAAGAACTAGCGGTACCTACGAGCAGTACTTC. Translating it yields CASSLRTSGTYEQYF.